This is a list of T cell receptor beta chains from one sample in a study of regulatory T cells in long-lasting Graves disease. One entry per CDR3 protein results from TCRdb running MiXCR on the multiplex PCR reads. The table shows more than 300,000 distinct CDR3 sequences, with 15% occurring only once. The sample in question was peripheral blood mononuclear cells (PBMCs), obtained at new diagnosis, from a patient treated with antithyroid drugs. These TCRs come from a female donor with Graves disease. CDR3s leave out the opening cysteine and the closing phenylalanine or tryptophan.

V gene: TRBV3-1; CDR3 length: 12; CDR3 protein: ASSQGGGQETQY
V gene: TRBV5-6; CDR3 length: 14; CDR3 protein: ASSLRDWAGNQPQH
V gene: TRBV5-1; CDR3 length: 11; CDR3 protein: ASSLEVPAEAF
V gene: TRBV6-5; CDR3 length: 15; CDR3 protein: ASSYGGGGVSENIQY
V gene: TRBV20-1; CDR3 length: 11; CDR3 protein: SARLTEHTEAF
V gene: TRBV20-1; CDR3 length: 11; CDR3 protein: SARDWAPEEAF
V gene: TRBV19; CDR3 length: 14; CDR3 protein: ASSIGGGALGGELF
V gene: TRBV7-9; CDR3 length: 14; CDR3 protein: ASSLVVGSEGYEQY
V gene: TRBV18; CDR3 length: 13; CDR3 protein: ASSPTGAAGNTIY
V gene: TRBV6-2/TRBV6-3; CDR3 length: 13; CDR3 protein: ASSEPSGGKETQY
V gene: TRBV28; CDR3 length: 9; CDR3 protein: ASSFGGELF
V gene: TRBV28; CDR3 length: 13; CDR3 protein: ASSLAGGPLDTQY
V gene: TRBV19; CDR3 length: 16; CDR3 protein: ASSIYRGRGLAKNIQY
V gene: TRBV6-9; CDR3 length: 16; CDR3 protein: ASSSNPPGQGYQETQY
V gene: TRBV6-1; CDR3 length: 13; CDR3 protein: ASSKLAGGYNEQF
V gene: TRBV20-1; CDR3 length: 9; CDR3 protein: SASKGTGQY
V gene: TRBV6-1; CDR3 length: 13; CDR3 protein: ASSRTGTGNTEAF
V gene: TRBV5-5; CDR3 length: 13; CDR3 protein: ASSLGGGTPSGYT
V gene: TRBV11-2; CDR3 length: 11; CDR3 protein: ASSSDRDYGYT
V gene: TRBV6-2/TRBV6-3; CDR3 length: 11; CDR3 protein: ASRGGWRETQY
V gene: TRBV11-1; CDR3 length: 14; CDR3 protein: ASSLAVSGKAYEQY
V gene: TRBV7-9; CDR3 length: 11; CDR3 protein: ASSLVHERTQY
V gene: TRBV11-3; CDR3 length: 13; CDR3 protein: ASSQGLASTDTQY